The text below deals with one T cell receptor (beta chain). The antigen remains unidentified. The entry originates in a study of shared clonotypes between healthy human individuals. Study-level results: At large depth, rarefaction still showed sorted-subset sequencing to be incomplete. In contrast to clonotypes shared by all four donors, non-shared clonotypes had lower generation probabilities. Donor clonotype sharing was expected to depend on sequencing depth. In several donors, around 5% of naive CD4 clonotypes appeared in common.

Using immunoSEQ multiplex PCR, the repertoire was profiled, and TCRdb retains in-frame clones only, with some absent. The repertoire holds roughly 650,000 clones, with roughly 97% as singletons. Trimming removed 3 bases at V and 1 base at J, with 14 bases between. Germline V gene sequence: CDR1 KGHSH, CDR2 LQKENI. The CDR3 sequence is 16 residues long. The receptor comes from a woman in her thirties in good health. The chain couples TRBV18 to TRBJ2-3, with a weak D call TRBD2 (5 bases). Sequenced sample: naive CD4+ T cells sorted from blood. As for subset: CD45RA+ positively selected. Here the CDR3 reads CASSPRSSRGTDTQYF. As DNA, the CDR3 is TGTGCCAGCTCACCCAGGTCTAGCCGAGGCACAGATACGCAGTATTTT.